Following are 21 T cell receptor beta chains from one sample sequenced in a study of cytomegalovirus exposure and HLA in healthy donors. The PCR employed 60 Vbeta primers together with 13 Jbeta primers. Here immunoSEQ multiplex PCR was the method, and the copy in TCRdb shows in-frame clones only, minus some. This table has a few hundred thousand clones, about 66% appearing once. The source material was PBMCs. All receptors come from a female donor in good health and CMV-seronegative.

V and J are TRBV14 and TRBJ2-3; D is possibly TRBD1 (5 bases). Between the trimmed V and J ends, which lost 4 bases and 4 bases, there was a span of 12 bases. Germline V gene lookup returns CDR1 SGHDN and CDR2 FVKESK. The CDR3 covers 14 residues. The chain's CDR3 is CASSPLQDSDTQYF. CDR3 coding DNA: TGTGCCAGCAGCCCGTTACAGGATTCAGATACGCAGTATTTT.

The chain carries TRBV30 and TRBJ1-6; 7 bases agree with TRBD1. The germline V gene has CDR1 GTSNPN and CDR2 SVGIG (reference sequence). The CDR3 totals 15 residues. V was clipped by 0 bases and J by 8 bases; unmatched bases: 7. The DNA of the CDR3 is TGTGCCTGGAGTGTACTAGCCAGGGGGGATTCACCCCTCCACTTT. This translates into CAWSVLARGDSPLHF.

This clone occurred a few times. The chain carries TRBV25-1 and TRBJ1-1; 9 nucleotides match TRBD1. The CDR3 length is 14 residues. Looked up from germline, CDR1 is MGHDK and CDR2 is SYGVNS. V dropped 8 bases and J dropped 4; count of bases not matched to a gene: 8. This CDR3 reads CASQLTGGSTEAFF. In DNA, the CDR3 is TGTGCCAGCCAGCTGACAGGGGGGAGCACTGAAGCTTTCTTT.

This clone was seen more than once but under ten times. The genes are TRBV19 and TRBJ1-2, with no clear D. This CDR3 comprises 17 residues. V dropped 8 bases and J dropped 4 bases, with 26 bases sitting between them. The germline V gene encodes CDR1 LNHDA and CDR2 SQIVND (reference sequence). CDR3 DNA: TGTGCCAGTGCGGGCCCCACAGAAGAACCGGGAGTCTATGGCTACACCTTC. Its protein is CASAGPTEEPGVYGYTF.

The V call is TRBV6-5, the J call TRBJ1-1; possible D gene TRBD1, 5 bases. This CDR3 has 14 residues. Germline V lookup: CDR1 MNHEY, CDR2 SVGAGI. V was trimmed by 6 bases and J by 2 bases, leaving 13 bases between them. The CDR3 here is CASRAGPENTEAFF. In nucleotides, the CDR3 is TGTGCCAGCAGGGCAGGGCCCGAAAACACTGAAGCTTTCTTT.

V gene TRBV5-6 combines with J gene TRBJ1-4, with 10 nucleotides matching TRBD1. CDR1 and CDR2 from the germline V gene are SGHDT and YYEEEE. The CDR3 has 15 amino acids. V shed 2 bases and J 7 bases; nucleotides not matched to a gene: 5. The CDR3 nucleotides are TGTGCCAGCAGCTTCGGGACAGGGGAAGGTGAAAAACTGTTTTTT. Amino acid sequence: CASSFGTGEGEKLFF. The whole variable domain, filled in from reference TRBV5-6 and TRBJ1-4, reads DAGVTQSPTHLIKTRGQQVTLRCSPKSGHDTVSWYQQALGQGPQFIFQYYEEEERQRGNFPDRFSGHQFPNYSSELNVNALLLGDSALYLCASSFGTGEGEKLFFGSGTQLSVL.

V gene TRBV5-1 combines with J gene TRBJ1-1; D is possibly TRBD1 (6 bases). V was cut by 0 bases and J by 4 bases, with 10 bases left in between. CDR1 and CDR2 (germline): SGHRS, YFSETQ. The CDR3 extends over 14 amino acids. The CDR3 DNA is TGCGCCAGCAGCTTGGAGGGGGTAGGCACTGAAGCTTTCTTT. Translated, it gives CASSLEGVGTEAFF.

V usage is TRBV7-2 and J usage is TRBJ2-2, with D hard to call. V lost 4 bases, J lost 6 bases, and 9 bases lay in between. From germline, CDR1 is SGHTA and CDR2 FQGNSA. The CDR3 covers 13 residues. In DNA form, the CDR3 reads TGTGCCAGCAGCTCAGATACCGCCGGGGAGCTGTTTTTT. Translating gives CASSSDTAGELFF. Using reference TRBV7-2 and TRBJ2-2 for the parts outside the CDR3, the full variable domain is GAGVSQSPSNKVTEKGKDVELRCDPISGHTALYWYRQSLGQGLEFLIYFQGNSAPDKSGLPSDRFSAERTGGSVSTLTIQRTQQEDSAVYLCASSSDTAGELFFGEGSRLTVL.

This clone was picked up a small number of times. J is TRBJ2-7 and V is TRBV5-4; D perhaps matches TRBD1 (6 bases). The CDR3 is 14 amino acids. In germline, CDR1 is SGHNT, CDR2 YYREEE (reference sequence). Trimming removed 0 bases from V and 2 bases from J, with 9 bases in between. CDR3 DNA sequence: TGTGCCAGCAGCTTGGGACAGGCCACCTACGAGCAGTACTTC. Translating it yields CASSLGQATYEQYF.

The V call is TRBV5-1, the J call TRBJ2-3; 9 bases align to TRBD2. CDR1 and CDR2 (germline): SGHRS, YFSETQ. This CDR3 is 17 amino acids long. Losses at the gene ends were 4 bases for V and 5 bases for J; bases not matched to a gene: 14. For the CDR3, the DNA is TGCGCCAGCAGCCTGGTGTTCGCTAGCGGGACGAAAGATACGCAGTATTTT. Encoded protein: CASSLVFASGTKDTQYF.

Details on this clone: The same CDR3 also results from other DNA sequences found in this sample. The chain combines TRBV11-2 with TRBJ1-5, with 11 nucleotides matching TRBD1. Germline lookup yields CDR1 SGHAT and CDR2 FQNNGV. The V segment lost 1 base and the J segment 7 bases; nucleotides outside the gene matches: 3. The CDR3 runs 15 residues. The CDR3 DNA reads as TGTGCCAGCAGCTTAGGGACAGGGGGCGGGCAGCCCCAGCATTTT. It translates to CASSLGTGGGQPQHF.

The rearrangement uses TRBV6-1 and TRBJ1-5; no reliable D call. Germline V gene lookup returns CDR1 MNHNS and CDR2 SASEGT. The length of the CDR3 is 14 residues. The V gene lost 6 bases and the J gene lost 9 bases, with 18 bases spanning the gap. The CDR3 reads CASSPPWANWPQHF. CDR3 bases: TGTGCCAGCAGCCCACCATGGGCCAATTGGCCCCAGCATTTT.

V is TRBV28 and J is TRBJ1-5; tentatively, D is TRBD1 (5 bases). V was cut by 2 bases and J by 3 bases, with 8 bases left in between. This CDR3 comprises 14 residues. Germline V gene sequence: CDR1 MDHEN, CDR2 SYDVKM. This CDR3 reads CASSLGGVNQPQHF. The CDR3 DNA is TGTGCCAGCAGTTTAGGAGGGGTCAATCAGCCCCAGCATTTT.

This clone has only a few counts. The chain combines TRBV28 with TRBJ1-2; D is undetermined. Trimming pared 2 bases from V and 2 bases from J, leaving 6 bases between. The germline gives CDR1 MDHEN, CDR2 SYDVKM. There are 13 residues in the CDR3. CDR3 bases: TGTGCCAGCAGTTTAGCAGCGAACTATGGCTACACCTTC. The encoded protein is CASSLAANYGYTF.

The chain combines TRBV5-1 with TRBJ2-5; the D gene is possibly TRBD2 (6 bases). The germline V gene encodes CDR1 SGHRS and CDR2 YFSETQ. V was trimmed by 0 bases and J by 2 bases, leaving 11 bases between them. CDR3 length equals 15 residues. The CDR3 bases are TGCGCCAGCAGCTTGGTGGGCGGGACTCAAGAGACCCAGTACTTC. Translated: CASSLVGGTQETQYF. The full variable domain, with the rest looked up from reference TRBV5-1 and TRBJ2-5, is KAGVTQTPRYLIKTRGQQVTLSCSPISGHRSVSWYQQTPGQGLQFLFEYFSETQRNKGNFPGRFSGRQFSNSRSEMNVSTLELGDSALYLCASSLVGGTQETQYFGPGTRLLVL.

The V and J genes are TRBV6-5 and TRBJ1-2, with TRBD1 as a possible D gene (6 bases). Germline lookup yields CDR1 MNHEY and CDR2 SVGAGI. The CDR3 has 15 residues. V was cut by 6 bases and J by 4 bases, with 18 bases left in between. The CDR3 DNA reads TGTGCCAGCAGATGGGTCGGGGGAGGGGGCTATGGCTACACCTTC. Its translation is CASRWVGGGGYGYTF.

This clone showed up just a few times. The chain joins TRBV9 to TRBJ1-1, with 8 bases lining up with TRBD1. Germline V CDR1 and CDR2: SGDLS, YYNGEE. Trimming removed 3 bases from V and 1 base from J; junction bases left unmatched: 11. This CDR3 comprises 17 residues. The CDR3 DNA reads as TGTGCCAGCAGCGCCAGGACAGGGCTAGGGGCGAACACTGAAGCTTTCTTT. Protein: CASSARTGLGANTEAFF.

This chain joins TRBV6-5 and TRBJ2-7; TRBD1 is a possible D gene (5 bases). The CDR3 is made up of 12 amino acids. The V gene's germline CDR1 is MNHEY and CDR2 SVGAGI. Trimming pared 5 bases from V and 7 bases from J, leaving 12 bases between. CDR3 bases: TGTGCCAGCAGTCGAATAGCAGGGGAGCAGTACTTC. Translated, it gives CASSRIAGEQYF.

The chain uses TRBV7-9 and TRBJ2-1; 11 bases fit TRBD2. This CDR3 spans 17 amino acids. Germline-derived CDR1 and CDR2 are SEHNR and FQNEAQ (reference sequence). Trimming at V came to 4 bases and at J to 0 bases, leaving 5 bases not matched to a gene. CDR3 region: CASSSTSGGLSYNEQFF. In DNA, the CDR3 is TGTGCCAGCAGCTCAACTAGCGGGGGCCTCTCCTACAATGAGCAGTTCTTC.

This rearrangement joins TRBV4-1 to TRBJ2-1; D perhaps matches TRBD2 (6 bases). Germline V gives CDR1 MGHRA, CDR2 YSYEKL. Trimming took off 3 bases at V and 5 bases at J, with 11 bases between the two ends. The CDR3 totals 14 residues. CDR3 loop: CASSQSGRDNEQFF. The CDR3 nucleotides read TGCGCCAGCAGCCAGTCCGGGAGAGACAATGAGCAGTTCTTC.

The V gene is TRBV14, the J gene TRBJ2-5, with 9 nucleotides matching TRBD1. Trimming took 1 base from V and 4 from J; bases not matched to a gene: 4. Germline V gives CDR1 SGHDN, CDR2 FVKESK. The CDR3 length is 15 residues. The CDR3 protein is CASSQAQGQGETQYF. CDR3 nucleotides: TGTGCCAGCAGCCAAGCCCAGGGACAGGGAGAGACCCAGTACTTC. Combining the CDR3 with reference TRBV14 and TRBJ2-5 gives the whole variable domain EAGVTQFPSHSVIEKGQTVTLRCDPISGHDNLYWYRRVMGKEIKFLLHFVKESKQDESGMPNNRFLAERTGGTYSTLKVQPAELEDSGVYFCASSQAQGQGETQYFGPGTRLLVL.